This T cell receptor beta chain originates from a study of blood T cell repertoires in COVID-19. Study summary: Researchers got acute and convalescent COVID-19 samples from the United States, Italy and Spain. T cells, B-cell-depleted T cells, or PBMCs supplied cDNA or gDNA.

The CDR3 is 13 residues long. CDR1 is SNHLY, CDR2 FYNNEI, per germline. V trimming: 5 bases; J trimming: 5 bases; junction bases outside the gene matches: 2. Per the authors' pipeline: It was from reference gene primer amplification that nucleated cell counts were estimated. TCRdb's table, derived via immunoSEQ multiplex PCR, lists solely in-frame clones and lacks some. Clonal size and the V and J genes are those of that table, whereas D and trimming came from the DNA. Altogether about 230,000 clones are present, roughly four fifths being singletons, with the ten largest covering less than 8%. The genes are TRBV2 and TRBJ1-2; 10 bases line up with TRBD1. Sequencing used peripheral blood. The receptor was isolated from a woman aged 45-59 years with acute or convalescent COVID-19. The CDR3 here is CASSWGQGYGYTF. CDR3 DNA sequence: TGTGCCAGCAGTTGGGGACAGGGGTATGGCTACACCTTC.